This record looks at one T cell receptor (beta chain) sequence and its context. Subjects lived in the community and lacked influenza vaccine within the prior 6 months. The CDR3 consists of 14 residues. The V end lost 0 bases, the J end lost 0 bases, and 6 bases lay between the germline ends. Looked up from germline, CDR1 is SGHNT and CDR2 is YYREEE (reference sequence). The entry originates in a study of follicular helper T cells after annual influenza vaccination. The method was immunoSEQ multiplex PCR; TCRdb's version includes in-frame clones alone and lacks a portion of them. This table holds about 11,000 clones, around 80% found once.

Sample: CXCR5- memory CD4+ T cells sorted from blood, taken 6 weeks after influenza vaccination. The source of this sequence is an adult who received the influenza vaccine. V usage is TRBV5-4 and J usage is TRBJ1-1; no clear D gene. The CDR3 bases are TGTGCCAGCAGCTTGGACAGCTTGAACACTGAAGCTTTCTTT. This codes for CASSLDSLNTEAFF.